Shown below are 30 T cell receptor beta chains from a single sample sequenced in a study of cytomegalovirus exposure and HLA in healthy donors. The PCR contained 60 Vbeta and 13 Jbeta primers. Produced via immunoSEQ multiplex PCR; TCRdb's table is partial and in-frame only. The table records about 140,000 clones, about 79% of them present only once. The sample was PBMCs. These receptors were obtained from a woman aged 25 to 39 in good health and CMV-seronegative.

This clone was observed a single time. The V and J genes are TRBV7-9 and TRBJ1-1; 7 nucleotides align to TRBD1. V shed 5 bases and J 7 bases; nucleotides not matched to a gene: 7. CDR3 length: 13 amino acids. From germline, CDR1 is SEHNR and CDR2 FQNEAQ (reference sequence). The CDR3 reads CASSTGQENEAFF. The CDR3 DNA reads TGTGCCAGCAGCACCGGACAGGAAAATGAAGCTTTCTTT.

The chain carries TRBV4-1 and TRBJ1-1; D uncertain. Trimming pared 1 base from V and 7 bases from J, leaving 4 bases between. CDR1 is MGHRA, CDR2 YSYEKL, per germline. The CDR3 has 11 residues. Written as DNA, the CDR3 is TGCGCCAGCAGCCAAGGGCTTGAAGCTTTCTTT. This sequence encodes CASSQGLEAFF.

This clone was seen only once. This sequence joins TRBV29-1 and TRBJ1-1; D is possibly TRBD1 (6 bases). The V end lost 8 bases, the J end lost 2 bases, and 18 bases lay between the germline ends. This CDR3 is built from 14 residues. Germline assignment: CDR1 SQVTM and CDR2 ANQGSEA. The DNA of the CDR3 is TGCAGCTCCCTCTCCAGGGGACATAACACTGAAGCTTTCTTT. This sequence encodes CSSLSRGHNTEAFF. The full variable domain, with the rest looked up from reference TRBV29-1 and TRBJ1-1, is SAVISQKPSRDICQRGTSLTIQCQVDSQVTMMFWYRQQPGQSLTLIATANQGSEATYESGFVIDKFPISRPNLTFSTLTVSNMSPEDSSIYLCSSLSRGHNTEAFFGQGTRLTVV.

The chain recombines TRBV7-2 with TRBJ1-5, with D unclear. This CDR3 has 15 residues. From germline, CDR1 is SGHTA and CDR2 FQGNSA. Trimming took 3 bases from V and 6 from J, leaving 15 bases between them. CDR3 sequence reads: CASSFAGSLAQPQHF. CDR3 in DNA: TGTGCCAGCAGCTTCGCCGGGTCCCTCGCTCAGCCCCAGCATTTT.

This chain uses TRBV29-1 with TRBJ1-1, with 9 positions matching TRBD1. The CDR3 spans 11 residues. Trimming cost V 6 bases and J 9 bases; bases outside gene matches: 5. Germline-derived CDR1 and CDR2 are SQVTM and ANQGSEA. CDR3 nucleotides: TGCAGCGTCGAGGACAGGGGTAAAGCTTTCTTT. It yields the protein CSVEDRGKAFF. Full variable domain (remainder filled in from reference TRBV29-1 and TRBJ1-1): SAVISQKPSRDICQRGTSLTIQCQVDSQVTMMFWYRQQPGQSLTLIATANQGSEATYESGFVIDKFPISRPNLTFSTLTVSNMSPEDSSIYLCSVEDRGKAFFGQGTRLTVV.

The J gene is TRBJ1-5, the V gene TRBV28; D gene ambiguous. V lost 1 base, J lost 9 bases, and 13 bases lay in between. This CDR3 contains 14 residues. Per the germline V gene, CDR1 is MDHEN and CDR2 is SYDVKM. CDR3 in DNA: TGTGCCAGCAGTTTATCGCCAGCCTCGGGGCCCCAGCATTTT. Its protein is CASSLSPASGPQHF.

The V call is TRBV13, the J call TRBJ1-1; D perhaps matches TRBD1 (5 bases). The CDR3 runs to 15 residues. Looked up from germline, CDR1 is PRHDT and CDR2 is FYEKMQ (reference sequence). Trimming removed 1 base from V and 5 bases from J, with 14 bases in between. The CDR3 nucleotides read TGTGCCAGCAGCTTAGAGGGGCGGGAGGAAACTGAAGCTTTCTTT. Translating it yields CASSLEGREETEAFF.

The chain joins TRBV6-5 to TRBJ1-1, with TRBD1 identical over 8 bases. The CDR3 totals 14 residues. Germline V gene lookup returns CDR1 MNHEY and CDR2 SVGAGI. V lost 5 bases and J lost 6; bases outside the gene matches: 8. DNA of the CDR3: TGTGCCAGCAGTCGGGACAGGTGGAGATCTGAAGCTTTCTTT. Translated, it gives CASSRDRWRSEAFF.

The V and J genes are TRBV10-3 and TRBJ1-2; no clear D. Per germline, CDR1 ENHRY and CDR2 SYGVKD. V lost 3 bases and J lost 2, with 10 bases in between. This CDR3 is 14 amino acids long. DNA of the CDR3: TGTGCCATCAGTGATGAGGGAACGAACTATGGCTACACCTTC. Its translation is CAISDEGTNYGYTF.

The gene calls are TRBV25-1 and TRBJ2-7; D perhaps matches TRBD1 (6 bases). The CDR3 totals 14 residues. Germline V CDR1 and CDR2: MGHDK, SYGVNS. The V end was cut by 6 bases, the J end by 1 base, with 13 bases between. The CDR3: CASRPPGESYEQYF. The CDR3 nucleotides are TGTGCCAGCAGGCCCCCAGGGGAGTCCTACGAGCAGTACTTC.

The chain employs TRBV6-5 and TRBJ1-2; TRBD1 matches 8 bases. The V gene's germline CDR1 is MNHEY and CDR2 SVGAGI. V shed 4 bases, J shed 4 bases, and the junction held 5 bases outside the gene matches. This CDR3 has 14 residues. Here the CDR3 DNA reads TGTGCCAGCAGTTCGGCGACAGGGGCCTATGGCTACACCTTC. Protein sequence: CASSSATGAYGYTF.

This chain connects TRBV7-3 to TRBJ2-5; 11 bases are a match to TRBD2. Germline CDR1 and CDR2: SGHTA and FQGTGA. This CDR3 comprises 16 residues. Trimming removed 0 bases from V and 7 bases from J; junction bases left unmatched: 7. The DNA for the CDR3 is TGTGCCAGCAGCTTAACTAGCGGGGGGGGTTATGGGACCCAGTACTTC. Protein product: CASSLTSGGGYGTQYF.

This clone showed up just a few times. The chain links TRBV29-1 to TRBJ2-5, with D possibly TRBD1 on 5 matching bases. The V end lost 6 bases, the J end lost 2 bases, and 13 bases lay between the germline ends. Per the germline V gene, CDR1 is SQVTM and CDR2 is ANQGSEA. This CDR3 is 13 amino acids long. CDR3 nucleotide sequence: TGCAGCGTCCTAGGGGAATCACAAGAGACCCAGTACTTC. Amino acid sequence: CSVLGESQETQYF.

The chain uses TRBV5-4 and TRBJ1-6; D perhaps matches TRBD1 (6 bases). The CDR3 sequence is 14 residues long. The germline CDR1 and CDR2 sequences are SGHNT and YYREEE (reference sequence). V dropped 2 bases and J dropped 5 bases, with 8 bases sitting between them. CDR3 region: CASSLQGNNSPLHF. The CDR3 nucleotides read TGTGCCAGCAGCTTACAGGGAAATAATTCACCCCTCCACTTT.

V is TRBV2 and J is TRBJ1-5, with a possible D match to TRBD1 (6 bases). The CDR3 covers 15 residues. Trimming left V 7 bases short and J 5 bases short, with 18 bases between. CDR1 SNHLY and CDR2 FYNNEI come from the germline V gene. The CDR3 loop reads CASKVGGRGDQPQHF. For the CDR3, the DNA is TGTGCCAGCAAAGTGGGGGGGCGCGGGGATCAGCCCCAGCATTTT.

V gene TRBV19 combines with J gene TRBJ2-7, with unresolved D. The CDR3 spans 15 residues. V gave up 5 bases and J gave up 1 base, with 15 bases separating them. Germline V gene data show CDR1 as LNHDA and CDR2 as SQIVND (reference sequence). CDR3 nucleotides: TGTGCCAGTAGTCCCGGCGCAGCGATTTCCTACGAGCAGTACTTC. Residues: CASSPGAAISYEQYF.

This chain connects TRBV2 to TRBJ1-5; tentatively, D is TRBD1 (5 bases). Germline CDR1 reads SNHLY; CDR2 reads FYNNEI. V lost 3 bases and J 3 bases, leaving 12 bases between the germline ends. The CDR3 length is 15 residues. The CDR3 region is CASSDQGSPNQPQHF. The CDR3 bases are TGTGCCAGCAGTGATCAGGGCAGCCCCAATCAGCCCCAGCATTTT.

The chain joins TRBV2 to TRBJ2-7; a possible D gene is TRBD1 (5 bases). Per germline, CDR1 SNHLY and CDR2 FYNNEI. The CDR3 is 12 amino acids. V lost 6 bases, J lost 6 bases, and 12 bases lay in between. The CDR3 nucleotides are TGTGCCAGCAGGGGCCAGGGCCTCGAGCAGTACTTC. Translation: CASRGQGLEQYF.

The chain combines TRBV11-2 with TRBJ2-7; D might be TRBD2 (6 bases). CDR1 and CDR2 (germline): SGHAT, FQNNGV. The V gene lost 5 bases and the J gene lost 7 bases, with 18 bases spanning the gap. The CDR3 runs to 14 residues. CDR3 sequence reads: CASSGGTTSREQYF. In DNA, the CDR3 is TGTGCCAGCAGCGGGGGGACCACCAGTCGAGAGCAGTACTTC.

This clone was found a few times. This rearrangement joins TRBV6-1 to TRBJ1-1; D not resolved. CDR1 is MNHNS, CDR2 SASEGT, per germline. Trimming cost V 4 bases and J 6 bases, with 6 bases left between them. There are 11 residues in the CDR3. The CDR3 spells CASSVGPEAFF. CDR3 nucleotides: TGTGCCAGCAGTGTTGGCCCTGAAGCTTTCTTT.

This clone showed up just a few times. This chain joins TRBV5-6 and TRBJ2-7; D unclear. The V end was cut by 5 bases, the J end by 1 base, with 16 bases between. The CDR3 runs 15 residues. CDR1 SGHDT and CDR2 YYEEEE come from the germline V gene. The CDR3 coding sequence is TGTGCCAGCAGTAACCGGGTCTCCCGATCCTACGAGCAGTACTTC. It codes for CASSNRVSRSYEQYF.

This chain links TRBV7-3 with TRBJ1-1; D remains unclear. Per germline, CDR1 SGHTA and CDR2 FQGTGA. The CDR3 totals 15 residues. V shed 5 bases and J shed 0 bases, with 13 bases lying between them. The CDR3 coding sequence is TGTGCCAGCAGCCCTACCGCGCAGGTGAACACTGAAGCTTTCTTT. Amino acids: CASSPTAQVNTEAFF.

CDR3 coding DNA: TGTGCCAGCAGTGAGACAGGGAACACTGAAGCTTTCTTT. It specifies CASSETGNTEAFF. The chain uses TRBV6-5 and TRBJ1-1; the D gene is possibly TRBD1 (6 bases). Trimming left V 5 bases short and J 1 base short, with 8 bases between. Germline CDR1 reads MNHEY; CDR2 reads SVGAGI. The CDR3 sequence is 13 residues long.

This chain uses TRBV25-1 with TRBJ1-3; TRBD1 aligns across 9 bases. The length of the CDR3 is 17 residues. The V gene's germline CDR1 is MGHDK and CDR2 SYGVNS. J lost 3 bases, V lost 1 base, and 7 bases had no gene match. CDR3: CASSEWDREAHGNTIYF. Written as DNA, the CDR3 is TGTGCCAGCAGTGAATGGGACAGGGAAGCCCATGGAAACACCATATATTTT. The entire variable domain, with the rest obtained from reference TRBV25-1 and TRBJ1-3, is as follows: EADIYQTPRYLVIGTGKKITLECSQTMGHDKMYWYQQDPGMELHLIHYSYGVNSTEKGDLSSESTVSRIRTEHFPLTLESARPSHTSQYLCASSEWDREAHGNTIYFGEGSWLTVV.

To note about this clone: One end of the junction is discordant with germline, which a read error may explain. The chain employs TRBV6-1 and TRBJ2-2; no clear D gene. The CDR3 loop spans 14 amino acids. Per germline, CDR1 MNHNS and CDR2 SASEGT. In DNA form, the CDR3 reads TGTGCCAGCAATGAATATTACGGCACCGGGGAGCTGTTTTTT. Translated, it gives CASNEYYGTGELFF.

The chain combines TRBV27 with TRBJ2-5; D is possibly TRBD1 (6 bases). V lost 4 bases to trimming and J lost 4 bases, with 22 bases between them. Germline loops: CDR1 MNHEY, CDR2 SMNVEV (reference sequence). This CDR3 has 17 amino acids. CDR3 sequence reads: CASSSRQGLPSLETQYF. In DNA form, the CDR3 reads TGTGCCAGCAGTTCTCGTCAGGGGCTTCCCTCACTAGAGACCCAGTACTTC.

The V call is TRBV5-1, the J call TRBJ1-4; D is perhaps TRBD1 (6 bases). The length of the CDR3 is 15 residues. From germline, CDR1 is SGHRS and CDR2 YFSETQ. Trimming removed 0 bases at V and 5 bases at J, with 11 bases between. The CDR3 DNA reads TGCGCCAGCAGCTTGGGGGCAGGGACAAATGAAAAACTGTTTTTT. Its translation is CASSLGAGTNEKLFF.

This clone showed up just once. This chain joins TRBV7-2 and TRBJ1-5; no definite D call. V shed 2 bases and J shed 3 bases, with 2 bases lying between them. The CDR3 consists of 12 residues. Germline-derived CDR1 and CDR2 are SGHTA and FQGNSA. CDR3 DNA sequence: TGTGCCAGCAGCTTATACAATCAGCCCCAGCATTTT. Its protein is CASSLYNQPQHF.

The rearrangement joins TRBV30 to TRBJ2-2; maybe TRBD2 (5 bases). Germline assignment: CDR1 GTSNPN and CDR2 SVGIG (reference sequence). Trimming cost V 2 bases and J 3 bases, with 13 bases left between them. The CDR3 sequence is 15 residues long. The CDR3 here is CAWSTRGADTGELFF. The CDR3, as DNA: TGTGCCTGGAGTACCCGGGGAGCGGACACCGGGGAGCTGTTTTTT.

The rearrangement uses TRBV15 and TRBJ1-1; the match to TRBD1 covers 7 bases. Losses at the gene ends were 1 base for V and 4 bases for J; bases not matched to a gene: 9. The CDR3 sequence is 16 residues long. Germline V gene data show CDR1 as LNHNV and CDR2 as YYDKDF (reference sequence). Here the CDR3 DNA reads TGTGCCACCAGCAGAGGGGACAGCTTTGGGTTCACTGAAGCTTTCTTT. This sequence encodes CATSRGDSFGFTEAFF.